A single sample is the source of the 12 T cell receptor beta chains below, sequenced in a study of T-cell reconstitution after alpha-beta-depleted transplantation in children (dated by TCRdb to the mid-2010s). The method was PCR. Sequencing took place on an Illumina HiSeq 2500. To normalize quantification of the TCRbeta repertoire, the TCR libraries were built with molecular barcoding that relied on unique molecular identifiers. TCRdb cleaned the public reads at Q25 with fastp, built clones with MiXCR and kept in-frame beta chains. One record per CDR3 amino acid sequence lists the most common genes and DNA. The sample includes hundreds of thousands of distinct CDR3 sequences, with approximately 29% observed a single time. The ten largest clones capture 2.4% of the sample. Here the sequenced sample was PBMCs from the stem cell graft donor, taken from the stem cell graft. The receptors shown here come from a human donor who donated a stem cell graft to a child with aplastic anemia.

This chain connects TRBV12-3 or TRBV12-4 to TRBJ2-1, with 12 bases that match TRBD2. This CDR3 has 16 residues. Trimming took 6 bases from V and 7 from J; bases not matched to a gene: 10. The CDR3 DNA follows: TGTGCCAGCAGCCTCACCTTACTAGCGGGGGGTAATGAGCAGTTCTTC. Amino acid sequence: CASSLTLLAGGNEQFF.

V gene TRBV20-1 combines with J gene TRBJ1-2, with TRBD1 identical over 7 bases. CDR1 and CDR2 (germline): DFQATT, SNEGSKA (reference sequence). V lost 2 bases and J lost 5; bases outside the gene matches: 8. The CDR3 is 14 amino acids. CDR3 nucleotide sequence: TGCAGTGCTAGAAGCAGACAGGGTGAATATGGCTACACCTTC. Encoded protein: CSARSRQGEYGYTF.

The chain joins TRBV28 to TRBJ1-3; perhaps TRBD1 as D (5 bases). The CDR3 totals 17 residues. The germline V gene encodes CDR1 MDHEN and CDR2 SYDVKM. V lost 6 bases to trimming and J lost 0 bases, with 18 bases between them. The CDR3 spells CASSPTGRVLSGNTIYF. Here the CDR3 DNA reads TGTGCCAGCAGCCCGACGGGGCGCGTCCTCTCTGGAAACACCATATATTTT.

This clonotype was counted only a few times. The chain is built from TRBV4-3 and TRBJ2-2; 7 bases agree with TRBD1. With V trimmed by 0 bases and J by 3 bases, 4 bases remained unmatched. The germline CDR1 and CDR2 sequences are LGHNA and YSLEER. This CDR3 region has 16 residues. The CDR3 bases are TGCGCCAGCAGCCAAGAGGGGACAGCGTACACCGGGGAGCTGTTTTTT. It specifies CASSQEGTAYTGELFF.

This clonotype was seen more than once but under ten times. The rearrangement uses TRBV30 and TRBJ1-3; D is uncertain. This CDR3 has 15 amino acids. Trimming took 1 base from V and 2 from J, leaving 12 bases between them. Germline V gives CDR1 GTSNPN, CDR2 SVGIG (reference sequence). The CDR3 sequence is CAWSGGVGAGNTIYF. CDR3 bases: TGTGCCTGGAGTGGAGGCGTCGGGGCTGGAAACACCATATATTTT.

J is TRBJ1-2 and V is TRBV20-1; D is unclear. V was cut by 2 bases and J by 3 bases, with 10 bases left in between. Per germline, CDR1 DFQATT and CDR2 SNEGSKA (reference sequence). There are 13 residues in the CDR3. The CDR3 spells CSARMTMDYGYTF. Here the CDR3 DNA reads TGCAGTGCTAGAATGACAATGGACTATGGCTACACCTTC.

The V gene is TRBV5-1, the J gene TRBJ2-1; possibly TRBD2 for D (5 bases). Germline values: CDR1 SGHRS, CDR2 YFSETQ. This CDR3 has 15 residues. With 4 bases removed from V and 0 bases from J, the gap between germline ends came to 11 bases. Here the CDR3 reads CASSQTRDSYNEQFF. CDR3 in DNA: TGCGCCAGCAGCCAAACCCGGGACTCCTACAATGAGCAGTTCTTC.

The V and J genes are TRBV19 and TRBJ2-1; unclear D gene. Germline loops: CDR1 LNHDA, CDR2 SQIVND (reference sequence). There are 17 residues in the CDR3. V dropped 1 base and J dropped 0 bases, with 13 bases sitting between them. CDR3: CASSIGTGGTSYNEQFF. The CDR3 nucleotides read TGTGCCAGTAGTATAGGAACCGGCGGTACCTCCTACAATGAGCAGTTCTTC.

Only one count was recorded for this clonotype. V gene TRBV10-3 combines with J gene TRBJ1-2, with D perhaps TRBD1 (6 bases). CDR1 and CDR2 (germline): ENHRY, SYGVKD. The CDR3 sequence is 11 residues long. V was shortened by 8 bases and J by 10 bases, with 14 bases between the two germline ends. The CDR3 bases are TGTGCCATCGGGGTGGACAGTTTCTACACCTTC. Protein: CAIGVDSFYTF.

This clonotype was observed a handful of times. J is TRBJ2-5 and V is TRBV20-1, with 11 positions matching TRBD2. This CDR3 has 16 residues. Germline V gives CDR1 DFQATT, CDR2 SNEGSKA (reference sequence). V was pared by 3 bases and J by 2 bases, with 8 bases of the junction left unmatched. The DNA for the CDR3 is TGCAGTGCTAGCGTCCTACTAGCGGGAGTTCAAGAGACCCAGTACTTC. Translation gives CSASVLLAGVQETQYF.

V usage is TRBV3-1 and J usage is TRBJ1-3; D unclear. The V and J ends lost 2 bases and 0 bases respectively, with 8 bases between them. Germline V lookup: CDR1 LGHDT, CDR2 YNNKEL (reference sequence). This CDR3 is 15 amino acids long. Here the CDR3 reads CASSQSASSGNTIYF. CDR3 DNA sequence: TGTGCCAGCAGCCAATCCGCCAGCTCTGGAAACACCATATATTTT.

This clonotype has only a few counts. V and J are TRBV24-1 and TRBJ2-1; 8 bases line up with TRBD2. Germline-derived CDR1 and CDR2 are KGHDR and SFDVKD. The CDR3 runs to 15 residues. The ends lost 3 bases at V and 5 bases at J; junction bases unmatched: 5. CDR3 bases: TGTGCCACCAGTGATCTGGGACTAGGTAACAATGAGCAGTTCTTC. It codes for CATSDLGLGNNEQFF.